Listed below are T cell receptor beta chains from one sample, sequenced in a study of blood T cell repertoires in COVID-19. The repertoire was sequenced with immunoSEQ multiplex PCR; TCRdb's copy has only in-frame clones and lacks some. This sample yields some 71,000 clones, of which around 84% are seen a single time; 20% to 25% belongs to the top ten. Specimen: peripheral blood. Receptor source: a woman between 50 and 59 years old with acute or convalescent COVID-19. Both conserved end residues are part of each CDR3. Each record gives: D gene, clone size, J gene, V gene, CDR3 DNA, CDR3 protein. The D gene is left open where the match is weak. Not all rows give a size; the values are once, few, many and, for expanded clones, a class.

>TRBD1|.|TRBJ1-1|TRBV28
TGTGCCAGCACCCCTGCCAGGGGGCAGGCTTTCTTT
CASTPARGQAFF
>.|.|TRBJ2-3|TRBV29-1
TGCAGCGTTGAAGCAAGGGCAGGGTATTCAGATACGCAGTATTTT
CSVEARAGYSDTQYF
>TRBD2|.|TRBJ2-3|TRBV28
TGTGCCAGCAGTTCCTTAGCGGGAGTCACAGATACGCAGTATTTT
CASSSLAGVTDTQYF
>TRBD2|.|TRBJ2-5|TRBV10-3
TGTGCCATCAGCCCGGGACTAGCGGGGGGCCCGCTCGGGAGTGAGACCCAGTACTTC
CAISPGLAGGPLGSETQYF
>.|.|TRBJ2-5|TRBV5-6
TGTGCCAGCAGTGCTGTGAGGGAGACCCAGTACTTC
CASSAVRETQYF
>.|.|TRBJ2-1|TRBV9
TGTGCCAGCAGCGACGGGCCGTCGGGGAGAAATGAGCAGTTCTTC
CASSDGPSGRNEQFF
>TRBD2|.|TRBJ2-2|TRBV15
TGTGCCACCAGCAGGGGGAGGGGCGCCGGGGAGCTGTTTTTT
CATSRGRGAGELFF
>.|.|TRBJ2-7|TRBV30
TGTGCCTGGGGGGGGGACAGAACCTACGAGCAGTACTTC
CAWGGDRTYEQYF
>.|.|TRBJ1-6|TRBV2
TGTGCCAGCAGTACCATCCCGTTGACCGAGACAGGCATTTATAATTCACCCCTCCACTTT
CASSTIPLTETGIYNSPLHF
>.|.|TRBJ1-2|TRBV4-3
TGCGCCAGCAGCCAAGATGCAAGGGGCTATGGCTACACCTTC
CASSQDARGYGYTF
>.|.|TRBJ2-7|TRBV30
TGTGCCTCGCATAACAAGGGGTCCTACGAGCAGTACTTC
CASHNKGSYEQYF
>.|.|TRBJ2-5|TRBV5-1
TGCGCCAGCAGACAGGGGGGGAAAGAGACCCAGTACTTC
CASRQGGKETQYF
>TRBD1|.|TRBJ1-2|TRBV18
TGTGCCAGCTCATCGGGACAGGGGGATGGTTATGGCTACACCTTC
CASSSGQGDGYGYTF
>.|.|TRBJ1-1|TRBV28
TGTGCCAGCAGTTTAGGGTCAGGGTTCACTGAAGCTTTCTTT
CASSLGSGFTEAFF
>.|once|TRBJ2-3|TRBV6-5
TGTGCCAGCACACAGGAGGGCAGAAGCACAGATACGCAGTATTTT
CASTQEGRSTDTQYF
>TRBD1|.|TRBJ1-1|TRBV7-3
TGTGCCAGCAGCTTAGGGACAGTGAACACTGAAGCTTTCTTT
CASSLGTVNTEAFF
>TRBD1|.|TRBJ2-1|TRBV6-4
TGTGCCAGCAGTAGACAGGGCCCCGAAGAGCAGTTCTTC
CASSRQGPEEQFF
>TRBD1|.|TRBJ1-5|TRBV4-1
TGCGCCAGCAGCCGGGGACAGGTGCTCAATCAGCCCCAGCATTTT
CASSRGQVLNQPQHF
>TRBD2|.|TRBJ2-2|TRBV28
TGTGCCAGCAGTTTTTGGTCCACGCGGGCTAGCGGGAGGGTAAACACCGGGGAGCTGTTTTTT
CASSFWSTRASGRVNTGELFF
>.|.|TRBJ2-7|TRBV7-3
TGTGCCAGCAGCTTAACCCCAGGCTCCTACGAGCAGTACTTC
CASSLTPGSYEQYF
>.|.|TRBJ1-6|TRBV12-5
TGTGCTAGTGGTTTGGTACAGGGTGGGAATTCACCCCTCCACTTT
CASGLVQGGNSPLHF
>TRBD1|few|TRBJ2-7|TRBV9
TGTGCCAGCAGCGTAGAGGGGGCGCAGGAGCAGTACTTC
CASSVEGAQEQYF
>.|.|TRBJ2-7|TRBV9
TGTGCCAGCAGCCCAGGGATATCAGGTAGTCCCTACGAGCAGTACTTC
CASSPGISGSPYEQYF
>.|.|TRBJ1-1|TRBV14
TGTGCCAGCAGCCAAGATTGGGAGTCACTACTGAACACTGAAGCTTTCTTT
CASSQDWESLLNTEAFF
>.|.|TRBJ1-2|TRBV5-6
TGTGCCAGCAGCCCCCGGCGAATTCAGGGGATGTATGGCTACACCTTC
CASSPRRIQGMYGYTF
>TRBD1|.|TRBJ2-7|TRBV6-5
TGTGCCAGCAGGAAGACAGGGACCTACGAGCAGTACTTC
CASRKTGTYEQYF
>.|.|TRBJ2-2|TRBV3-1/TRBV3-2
TGTGCCAGCAGCCTACTCGGCAGGGGGGACACCGGGGAGCTGTTTTTT
CASSLLGRGDTGELFF
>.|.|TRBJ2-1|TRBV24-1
TGTGCCACCAGTGGGTCAGCGGAGTCCTACAATGAGCAGTTCTTC
CATSGSAESYNEQFF
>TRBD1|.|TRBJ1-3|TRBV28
TGTGCCAGCAGTTTTCAGGGGGCTCCTGGAAACACCATATATTTT
CASSFQGAPGNTIYF
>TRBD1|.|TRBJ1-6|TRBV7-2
TGTGCCAGCAGCAGGAGGACAGGGATCTATAATTCACCCCTCCACTTT
CASSRRTGIYNSPLHF
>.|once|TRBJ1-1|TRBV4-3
TGCGCCAGCAGCCAAGAACGGGGCACTGAAGCTTTCTTT
CASSQERGTEAFF
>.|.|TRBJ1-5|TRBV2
TGTGCCAGCAGGGCCTCTTTTGAGGGAAGCAATCAGCCCCAGCATTTT
CASRASFEGSNQPQHF
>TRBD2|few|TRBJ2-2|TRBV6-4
TGTGCCAGCAGCCGGACTAGCGGGAGCCCCGGGACCGGGGAGCTGTTTTTT
CASSRTSGSPGTGELFF
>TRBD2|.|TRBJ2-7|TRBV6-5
TGTGCCAGCAGTTACTTAAGGACTAGTTTAGTCTACGAGCAGTACTTC
CASSYLRTSLVYEQYF
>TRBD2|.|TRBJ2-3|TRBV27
TGTGCCAGCACGGGGTCGGGACTAGGAGCAGATACGCAGTATTTT
CASTGSGLGADTQYF
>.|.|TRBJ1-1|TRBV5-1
TGCGCCAGCAGCTTGGTTCCGTCAGGGAAACACACTGAAGCTTTCTTT
CASSLVPSGKHTEAFF
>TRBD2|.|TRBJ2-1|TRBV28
TGTGCCAGCAGTACTAGCGGAGAGAGGAATGAGCAGTTCTTC
CASSTSGERNEQFF
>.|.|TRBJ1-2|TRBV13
TGTGCCAGCAGCTTACTAGCCTCTAACTATGGCTACACCTTC
CASSLLASNYGYTF
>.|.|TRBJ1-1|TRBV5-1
TGCGCCAGCAGCTTGGCCCAGGGAAGGGACACTGAAGCTTTCTTT
CASSLAQGRDTEAFF
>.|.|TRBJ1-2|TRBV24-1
TGTGCCACCAGTGGTTGGGACAACAACTATGGCTACACCTTC
CATSGWDNNYGYTF
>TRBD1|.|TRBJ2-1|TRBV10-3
TGTGCCATCAGCCCGGGACAGGGAAGCGACAATGAGCAGTTCTTC
CAISPGQGSDNEQFF
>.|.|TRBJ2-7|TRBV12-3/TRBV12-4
TGTGCCAGCAGTCAGTCCTACGAGCAGTACTTC
CASSQSYEQYF
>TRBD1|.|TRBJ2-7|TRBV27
TGTGCCAGCTCCCCCGGGACAGGGGTTGGCGAGCAGTACTTC
CASSPGTGVGEQYF
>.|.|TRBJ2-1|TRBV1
TGCACCAGCAGCCAACAACTACTAGCGTGGCAGTTCTTC
CTSSQQLLAWQFF
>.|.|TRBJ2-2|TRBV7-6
TGTGCCAGCCGTCCGGGGGTGGAGCCCACCGGGGAGCTGTTTTTT
CASRPGVEPTGELFF
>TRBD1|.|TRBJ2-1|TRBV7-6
TGTGCCAGCAGTCATCCGGGACAGGGGGCGGGTGAGCAGTTCTTC
CASSHPGQGAGEQFF
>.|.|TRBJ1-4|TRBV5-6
TGTGCCAGCAGCTTGGTGGGAGACGATGAAAAACTGTTTTTT
CASSLVGDDEKLFF
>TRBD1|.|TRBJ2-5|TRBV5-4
TGTGCCAGCAGCTTGCAGGGGGTAGAGACCCAGTACTTC
CASSLQGVETQYF
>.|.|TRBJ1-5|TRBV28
TGTGAGGCGCGGGCCTTCGACATCCCTTTAAATCAGCCCCAGCATTTT
CEARAFDIPLNQPQHF
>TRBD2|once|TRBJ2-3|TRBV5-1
TGCGCCAGCAGCTTGGAGGGAGGGGGCACAGATACGCAGTATTTT
CASSLEGGGTDTQYF